Listed here are 27 T cell receptor beta chains from one sample, sequenced in a study of regulatory T cells (dated by TCRdb to 2016 to 2019). Libraries were constructed by the immunoSEQ multiplex PCR assay. The multiplex PCR used 52 forward TRBV primers and 13 reverse TRBJ primers, with assay-based and computational corrections for amplification bias. Imported from immuneACCESS, the table was reduced by TCRdb to in-frame sequences with V and J called. These copies leave out some clones; in studies compared against another copy, an unresolved V gene accounts for under half, and the cause of the remainder is not known. The sample has 4,500 to 7,000 clones on record, about 80% of them singletons. The top ten constitute 30% to 35% of the sample. The sequenced sample was CD8+ T cells sorted from blood. All receptors derive from a child aged 5 to 17 with CD3G deficiency.

The table lists this clone with a count of one. The chain recombines TRBV7-2 with TRBJ1-1, with a possible D match to TRBD1 (6 bases). The CDR3 extends over 13 amino acids. With 1 base removed from V and 10 bases from J, the gap between germline ends came to 13 bases. Per germline, CDR1 SGHTA and CDR2 FQGNSA. Here the CDR3 reads CASSLGWGQGAFF. For the CDR3, the DNA is TGTGCCAGCAGCTTAGGATGGGGGCAGGGAGCTTTCTTT. Drawing the rest from reference TRBV7-2 and TRBJ1-1, the complete variable domain is GAGVSQSPSNKVTEKGKDVELRCDPISGHTALYWYRQSLGQGLEFLIYFQGNSAPDKSGLPSDRFSAERTGGSVSTLTIQRTQQEDSAVYLCASSLGWGQGAFFGQGTRLTVV.

V gene TRBV6-5 combines with J gene TRBJ1-5; D gene ambiguous. CDR1 and CDR2 (germline): MNHEY, SVGAGI. The ends were cut back, 8 bases at V and 4 bases at J, with 15 bases in the middle. CDR3 length equals 14 residues. Written as DNA, the CDR3 is TGTGCCAGCCAGCCTACGACAACAAATCAGCCCCAGCATTTT. This encodes CASQPTTTNQPQHF.

This sequence joins TRBV13 and TRBJ1-1; D unclear. This CDR3 contains 12 residues. The germline CDR1 and CDR2 sequences are PRHDT and FYEKMQ (reference sequence). Trimming shortened V by 0 bases and J by 1 base, and 0 bases separated the two germline ends. The CDR3 DNA sequence: TGTGCCAGCAGCTTAGGGAACACTGAAGCTTTCTTT. Protein: CASSLGNTEAFF.

This clone has a single count. The chain combines TRBV7-9 with TRBJ2-7; either TRBD1 or TRBD2 may fit D (5 bases each). Trimming cost V 8 bases and J 5 bases, with 16 bases left between them. Germline CDR1 reads SEHNR; CDR2 reads FQNEAQ (reference sequence). This CDR3 contains 13 residues. As DNA, the CDR3 is TGTGCCAGCGGGAGTGGGGCCAGGAACGAGCAGTACTTC. Its translation: CASGSGARNEQYF.

The table lists this clone with a count of one. The chain is built from TRBV19 and TRBJ2-2, with D perhaps TRBD1 or TRBD2 (5 bases each). CDR3 length equals 12 residues. The V gene's germline CDR1 is LNHDA and CDR2 SQIVND (reference sequence). Trimming took off 5 bases at V and 7 bases at J, with 8 bases between the two ends. The CDR3: CASSPRGGELFF. The CDR3 DNA reads as TGTGCCAGTAGTCCGAGGGGCGGGGAGCTGTTTTTT.

The CDR3 sequence: CATLLAIYNSPLHF. The CDR3, as DNA: TGTGCCACCCTTTTGGCGATATATAATTCACCCCTCCACTTT. V is TRBV10-3 and J is TRBJ1-6; no clear D. The CDR3 has 14 residues. CDR1 and CDR2 (germline): ENHRY, SYGVKD. The V end lost 10 bases, the J end lost 4 bases, and 14 bases lay between the germline ends.

V is TRBV7-9 and J is TRBJ2-1, with D unclear. CDR1 is SEHNR and CDR2 is FQNEAQ in the germline V gene (reference sequence). The CDR3 loop spans 12 amino acids. The germline V and J ends were trimmed by 1 base and 7 bases, with 5 bases remaining between them. CDR3 DNA: TGTGCCAGCAGCTTAGATGCTAATGAGCAGTTCTTC. The encoded protein is CASSLDANEQFF.

The rearrangement uses TRBV6-1 and TRBJ1-5; D gene unclear. The CDR3 length is 15 residues. Trimming removed 6 bases from V and 0 bases from J, with 12 bases in between. Germline V gene data show CDR1 as MNHNS and CDR2 as SASEGT. CDR3 sequence (DNA): TGTGCCAGCAGCCTCGGCCTTTATAGCAATCAGCCCCAGCATTTT. Residues: CASSLGLYSNQPQHF.

The rearrangement links TRBV7-8 to TRBJ2-1, with D perhaps being TRBD1 or TRBD2 (5 bases each). The V gene's germline CDR1 is SGHVS and CDR2 FQNEAQ. Deletions cut 5 bases from V and 10 bases from J, with 18 bases between. CDR3 length: 14 residues. The CDR3 sequence is CASSPAGANREQFF. CDR3 nucleotides: TGTGCCAGCAGCCCTGCCGGGGCCAACAGGGAGCAGTTCTTC.

The rearrangement uses TRBV9 and TRBJ1-5, with 8 bases aligning to TRBD1. V dropped 1 base and J dropped 3; count of bases not matched to a gene: 12. This CDR3 is built from 18 residues. Germline V lookup: CDR1 SGDLS, CDR2 YYNGEE. The CDR3 DNA reads TGTGCCAGCAGCGTACTTACGTACGGCAGGGGGCCCAATCAGCCCCAGCATTTT. It codes for CASSVLTYGRGPNQPQHF.

This clone is deemed large. V gene TRBV6-1 combines with J gene TRBJ2-7; no clear D gene. This CDR3 region has 14 residues. Germline loops: CDR1 MNHNS, CDR2 SASEGT. The germline V and J ends were trimmed by 0 bases and 7 bases, with 13 bases remaining between them. The CDR3 DNA follows: TGTGCCAGCAGTGAAGCGGTTCTGTTTAATGAGCAGTACTTC. Amino acid sequence: CASSEAVLFNEQYF.

This chain connects TRBV7-9 to TRBJ1-1; D is unclear. Germline CDR1 SEHNR, CDR2 FQNEAQ (reference sequence). The CDR3 runs 13 residues. V gave up 6 bases and J gave up 7 bases, with 15 bases separating them. CDR3 DNA: TGTGCCAGCAGGGCCAACGCTGGCGGTGAAGCTTTCTTT. This sequence encodes CASRANAGGEAFF.

This sequence joins TRBV6-1 and TRBJ1-5, with no clear D. Germline V lookup: CDR1 MNHNS, CDR2 SASEGT. Trimming removed 7 bases at V and 5 bases at J, with 18 bases between. CDR3 length: 15 amino acids. The CDR3 loop reads CASTRSWREDQPQHF. The CDR3 DNA follows: TGTGCCAGCACCAGAAGTTGGAGGGAGGATCAGCCCCAGCATTTT.

This clone appeared once. V and J are TRBV28 and TRBJ2-3; 9 nucleotides match TRBD1. CDR3 size: 15 residues. CDR1 and CDR2 (germline): MDHEN, SYDVKM. V trimming: 2 bases; J trimming: 1 base; junction bases outside the gene matches: 1. CDR3 residues: CASSLRTGGTDTQYF. The CDR3 DNA is TGTGCCAGCAGTTTACGGACAGGGGGCACAGATACGCAGTATTTT.

V is TRBV7-6 and J is TRBJ2-1, with 11 bases matching TRBD2. The CDR3 length is 20 residues. Germline V gives CDR1 SGHVS, CDR2 FNYEAQ. V trimming: 1 base; J trimming: 0 bases; junction bases outside the gene matches: 11. The CDR3 loop reads CASSLVPGLAAASSYNEQFF. The CDR3 nucleotides read TGTGCCAGCAGCTTAGTCCCGGGACTAGCGGCAGCGAGCTCCTACAATGAGCAGTTCTTC.

This chain links TRBV6-6 with TRBJ2-1; 7 nucleotides match TRBD1. In germline, CDR1 is MNHNY, CDR2 SVGAGI (reference sequence). The CDR3 loop spans 14 amino acids. With V trimmed by 7 bases and J by 3 bases, 6 bases remained unmatched. The CDR3: CASKGQLLYNEQFF. The CDR3 region has the DNA TGTGCCAGCAAGGGACAGCTCCTCTACAATGAGCAGTTCTTC.

V gene TRBV27 combines with J gene TRBJ2-7; 8 positions match TRBD1. Germline CDR1 and CDR2: MNHEY and SMNVEV (reference sequence). Trimming cost V 5 bases and J 5 bases; bases outside gene matches: 8. This CDR3 is built from 14 residues. In DNA, the CDR3 is TGTGCCAGCAGTCCGGGACAGGCCACCCACGAGCAGTACTTC. The encoded protein is CASSPGQATHEQYF.

The V and J genes are TRBV19 and TRBJ1-1; D gene unclear. V lost 1 base to trimming and J lost 4 bases, with 7 bases between them. CDR1 is LNHDA, CDR2 SQIVND, per germline (reference sequence). CDR3 length: 13 residues. The CDR3 protein is CASSIAGTTEAFF. The CDR3 region has the DNA TGTGCCAGTAGTATAGCAGGAACCACTGAAGCTTTCTTT.

This rearrangement joins TRBV7-8 to TRBJ2-3; 9 bases agree with TRBD2. With V trimmed by 3 bases and J by 5 bases, 6 bases remained unmatched. CDR3 length: 15 amino acids. Germline V gene data show CDR1 as SGHVS and CDR2 as FQNEAQ. CDR3 sequence (DNA): TGTGCCAGCAGCTTCGGCGGGAGGGGGATAGATACGCAGTATTTT. Translating it yields CASSFGGRGIDTQYF.

V is TRBV19 and J is TRBJ2-2; perhaps TRBD2 as D (6 bases). This CDR3 spans 15 amino acids. V was trimmed by 7 bases and J by 0 bases, leaving 12 bases between them. Germline V gives CDR1 LNHDA, CDR2 SQIVND (reference sequence). As DNA, the CDR3 is TGTGCCAGTACCCCTGCGGGGACGAACACCGGGGAGCTGTTTTTT. It translates to CASTPAGTNTGELFF.

The J gene is TRBJ1-1, the V gene TRBV6-1; weak D call: TRBD1 (5 bases). The V gene lost 5 bases and the J gene lost 1 base, with 8 bases spanning the gap. In germline, CDR1 is MNHNS, CDR2 SASEGT. This CDR3 spans 13 amino acids. Here the CDR3 reads CASSTTENTEAFF. The DNA for the CDR3 is TGTGCCAGCAGTACGACAGAGAACACTGAAGCTTTCTTT.

The chain joins TRBV28 to TRBJ2-7; possibly TRBD2 for D (6 bases). The germline V gene encodes CDR1 MDHEN and CDR2 SYDVKM. CDR3 size: 14 residues. V was clipped by 3 bases and J by 7 bases, with 16 bases between them. The CDR3 protein is CASSFEGGGREQYF. The CDR3 nucleotides are TGTGCCAGCAGTTTCGAGGGAGGAGGAAGGGAGCAGTACTTC.

The chain employs TRBV6-6 and TRBJ2-2; no firm D call. V lost 4 bases to trimming and J lost 4 bases, with 13 bases between them. Germline-derived CDR1 and CDR2 are MNHNY and SVGAGI (reference sequence). This CDR3 is built from 15 residues. The CDR3 loop is CASSSPGPGTGELFF. In DNA form, the CDR3 reads TGTGCCAGCAGTTCCCCTGGGCCGGGCACCGGGGAGCTGTTTTTT.

The chain employs TRBV11-2 and TRBJ2-7; 9 bases fit TRBD1. In germline, CDR1 is SGHAT, CDR2 FQNNGV. CDR3 length equals 14 residues. Losses at the gene ends were 4 bases for V and 2 bases for J; bases not matched to a gene: 3. The chain's CDR3 is CASSSGTGPYEQYF. Here the CDR3 DNA reads TGTGCCAGCAGCTCGGGGACAGGGCCCTACGAGCAGTACTTC.

The DNA of the CDR3 is TGTGCCAGCAGCTTGGTTCTAGCGGCTTACAATGAGCAGTTCTTC. Translating gives CASSLVLAAYNEQFF. V usage is TRBV5-5 and J usage is TRBJ2-1; TRBD2 aligns across 7 bases. Germline values: CDR1 SGHKS, CDR2 YYEKEE (reference sequence). This CDR3 contains 15 residues. V was clipped by 0 bases and J by 4 bases; unmatched bases: 4.

This clone showed up just a few times. This chain joins TRBV7-9 and TRBJ2-1, with a tentative D call TRBD1 (6 bases). The length of the CDR3 is 15 residues. Deletions cut 0 bases from V and 6 bases from J, with 12 bases between. CDR1 is SEHNR and CDR2 is FQNEAQ in the germline V gene (reference sequence). The CDR3 DNA follows: TGTGCCAGCAGCTTAGCATCCACAGGGTTCAATGAGCAGTTCTTC. Translating gives CASSLASTGFNEQFF.

The gene calls are TRBV6-1 and TRBJ2-5; tentative D call: TRBD2 (6 bases). The ends were cut back, 10 bases at V and 5 bases at J, with 20 bases in the middle. Germline lookup yields CDR1 MNHNS and CDR2 SASEGT. The CDR3 covers 14 residues. The CDR3 nucleotides read TGTGCCACTCACCCCCTTCGGGGGTTGGAGACCCAGTACTTC. Amino acids: CATHPLRGLETQYF.